This T cell receptor beta chain emerged from a study of cytomegalovirus exposure and HLA in healthy donors. As for this clone: Its matching antigen is unknown.

Study-level results: The study listed around 150 cytomegalovirus-associated TCR beta chains.

The data were produced by immunoSEQ multiplex PCR, yet TCRdb's version contains in-frame clones alone and is incomplete. The table has around 170,000 clones, 85% seen once. The V gene's germline CDR1 is SGHNT and CDR2 YENEEA. The V and J ends lost 2 bases and 7 bases, in that order; junction bases with no gene match: 3. The CDR3 totals 13 residues. This sequence joins TRBV11-3 and TRBJ1-2; the match to TRBD1 covers 8 bases. The sequencing sample was made of PBMCs. The receptor's source is a man aged 18 to 30 in good health and CMV-seropositive. This CDR3 is CASSLTGGTGYTF. CDR3 DNA: TGTGCCAGCAGCTTAACAGGGGGAACTGGCTACACCTTC.